This TCR beta chain was found in a study of cytomegalovirus exposure and HLA in healthy donors. PCR employed 60 Vbeta and 13 Jbeta primers. The table came from immunoSEQ multiplex PCR; TCRdb's copy has only in-frame clones and leaves some out. There are tens of thousands of clones in the sample, with 5% to 8% held by the top ten. This CDR3 comprises 15 residues. In germline, CDR1 is LNHDA, CDR2 SQIVND (reference sequence). Trimming removed 2 bases from V and 8 bases from J, with 13 bases in between. V and J are TRBV19 and TRBJ1-6; possible D gene TRBD1, 5 bases. The TCR comes from a young man in good health and CMV-seronegative. The sequenced sample consisted of PBMCs. In DNA, the CDR3 is TGTGCCAGTAGTATAAGTTCAGGGTCAGATTCACCCCTCCACTTT. It is translated as CASSISSGSDSPLHF.